What follows is one T cell receptor beta chain and its context. Its matching antigen is unknown. CDR3 length equals 14 residues. CDR1 is SGDLS, CDR2 YYNGEE, per germline. Trimming stripped 0 bases from V and 4 bases from J, with 10 bases between. Of the isolated RNA, all was reverse transcribed, and so the sequenced material was expressed TCRB transcripts. Libraries were prepared by immunoSEQ multiplex PCR; TCRdb keeps only in-frame clonotypes and omits some of them. Here the sample spans a few hundred thousand clones, 10% to 15% being singletons. This record belongs to a study of beta chain features in type 1 diabetes. Study observations and caveats: Moderate yet significant TCRB CDR3 shortening was seen in Type 1 diabetes patients in all four CD4+ subsets.

Sequenced sample: naive CD4+ T cells from blood. The TCR was taken from a young woman with type 1 diabetes. The gene calls are TRBV9 and TRBJ1-1; the D gene is possibly TRBD1 (5 bases). The CDR3 DNA reads TGTGCCAGCAGCGTAGATAGGGGCGGCACTGAAGCTTTCTTT. Protein sequence: CASSVDRGGTEAFF.